The next 24 T cell receptor beta chains were all read from a single sample in a study of T cell responses to AZD1222 COVID-19 vaccine (dated by TCRdb to 2020 to 2022). This specimen's time point label, interpreted: baseline before first vaccination. The method behind the library was the immunoSEQ multiplex PCR assay. This is the immuneACCESS table as TCRdb keeps it, with only in-frame sequences that have V and J called. A part of the clones is gone; compared with another copy, unresolved V genes explain less than half, and the rest is unexplained. This sample has more than 95,000 clones in its table, and over 90% of those were observed once. Of the sample, around 5% is held by the ten largest clones. The sample consisted of peripheral blood, taken on day 0 of AZD1222 vaccination. These receptors all stem from an adult in good health.

V usage is TRBV3-1 (or the pseudogene TRBV3-2) and J usage is TRBJ2-3; 7 positions match TRBD2. V lost 1 base, J lost 1 base, and 5 bases stayed unmatched. Germline values: CDR1 LGHDT, CDR2 YNNKEL (reference sequence). This CDR3 is built from 16 residues. The CDR3 loop is CASSQGSLAGTDTQYF. The CDR3 bases are TGTGCCAGCAGCCAAGGGTCCCTAGCGGGCACAGATACGCAGTATTTT.

The V and J genes are TRBV28 and TRBJ2-7; TRBD1 matches 7 bases. The germline gives CDR1 MDHEN, CDR2 SYDVKM. With V trimmed by 8 bases and J by 4 bases, 14 bases remained unmatched. This CDR3 has 15 amino acids. CDR3: CASSQQQGSSYEQYF. The CDR3 DNA sequence: TGTGCCAGCTCCCAACAACAGGGGTCTAGTTACGAGCAGTACTTC.

The CDR3 nucleotides are TGCGCCAGCAGCCAAGACCGACGGGGACTAGAGACAGATACGCAGTATTTT. Translated, it gives CASSQDRRGLETDTQYF. The chain joins TRBV4-1 to TRBJ2-3, with 8 nucleotides matching TRBD2. In germline, CDR1 is MGHRA, CDR2 YSYEKL. The CDR3 consists of 17 residues. V was pared by 0 bases and J by 3 bases, with 8 bases of the junction left unmatched.

The gene calls are TRBV4-2 and TRBJ2-5; 8 bases agree with TRBD1. V shed 0 bases and J 2 bases; nucleotides not matched to a gene: 5. Germline V gives CDR1 LGHNA, CDR2 YNFKEQ. The length of the CDR3 is 16 residues. The DNA of the CDR3 is TGTGCCAGCAGCCAAGATGGACAGGGTCGGCAAGAGACCCAGTACTTC. Translating it yields CASSQDGQGRQETQYF.

This clone was observed a handful of times. The chain has TRBV5-1 and TRBJ2-7, with a tentative D call TRBD2 (5 bases). Germline V lookup: CDR1 SGHRS, CDR2 YFSETQ. The CDR3 extends over 18 amino acids. V was pared by 2 bases and J by 0 bases, with 21 bases between. The CDR3, as DNA: TGCGCCAGCAGCTTTTCTGTAGGGCACGGGGTTAGCTCCTACGAGCAGTACTTC. It encodes CASSFSVGHGVSSYEQYF. Supplemented by reference TRBV5-1 and TRBJ2-7, the full variable domain reads KAGVTQTPRYLIKTRGQQVTLSCSPISGHRSVSWYQQTPGQGLQFLFEYFSETQRNKGNFPGRFSGRQFSNSRSEMNVSTLELGDSALYLCASSFSVGHGVSSYEQYFGPGTRLTVT.

The chain carries TRBV5-5 and TRBJ2-1; 8 bases are a match to TRBD1. The CDR3 is 15 residues long. Trimming removed 0 bases from V and 7 bases from J; junction bases left unmatched: 6. Germline V gene lookup returns CDR1 SGHKS and CDR2 YYEKEE (reference sequence). The CDR3 sequence is CASSLDGTGLNEQFF. In nucleotides, the CDR3 is TGTGCCAGCAGCTTGGACGGGACAGGACTTAATGAGCAGTTCTTC.

The V gene is TRBV19, the J gene TRBJ1-5; TRBD1 matches 8 bases. This CDR3 spans 15 amino acids. Trimming took 5 bases from V and 7 from J; bases not matched to a gene: 10. CDR1 is LNHDA and CDR2 is SQIVND in the germline V gene (reference sequence). CDR3 sequence: CASSPRGQGGQPQHF. The CDR3 DNA sequence: TGTGCCAGTAGTCCCCGAGGACAGGGCGGGCAGCCCCAGCATTTT.

The chain is built from TRBV19 and TRBJ2-1; D is ambiguous. Germline values: CDR1 LNHDA, CDR2 SQIVND (reference sequence). Trimming left V 5 bases short and J 7 bases short, with 15 bases between. CDR3 size: 14 residues. CDR3: CASSLDVWGNEQFF. In nucleotides, the CDR3 is TGTGCCAGTAGTTTGGACGTCTGGGGTAATGAGCAGTTCTTC.

This rearrangement joins TRBV5-1 to TRBJ2-1, with TRBD2 identical over 12 bases. With V trimmed by 1 base and J by 8 bases, 7 bases remained unmatched. This CDR3 contains 16 residues. The germline gives CDR1 SGHRS, CDR2 YFSETQ. CDR3 in amino acids: CASSLLLTSGRDEQFF. DNA for the CDR3: TGCGCCAGCAGCTTGTTGTTGACTAGCGGGAGAGATGAGCAGTTCTTC. The entire variable domain, with the rest obtained from reference TRBV5-1 and TRBJ2-1, is as follows: KAGVTQTPRYLIKTRGQQVTLSCSPISGHRSVSWYQQTPGQGLQFLFEYFSETQRNKGNFPGRFSGRQFSNSRSEMNVSTLELGDSALYLCASSLLLTSGRDEQFFGPGTRLTVL.

This sequence joins TRBV9 and TRBJ2-5, with TRBD2 identical over 7 bases. The V and J ends lost 0 bases and 1 base, in that order; junction bases with no gene match: 3. Germline CDR1 SGDLS, CDR2 YYNGEE. The CDR3 is 15 amino acids. CDR3 loop: CASSVAGRTQETQYF. DNA of the CDR3: TGTGCCAGCAGCGTAGCCGGGAGGACCCAAGAGACCCAGTACTTC. The complete variable domain, with remaining parts taken from reference TRBV9 and TRBJ2-5, reads DSGVTQTPKHLITATGQRVTLRCSPRSGDLSVYWYQQSLDQGLQFLIQYYNGEERAKGNILERFSAQQFPDLHSELNLSSLELGDSALYFCASSVAGRTQETQYFGPGTRLLVL.

The chain couples TRBV6-2 or TRBV6-3 to TRBJ2-7; 7 bases line up with TRBD1. CDR1 and CDR2 (germline): MNHEY, SVGEGT. The V segment lost 6 bases and the J segment 3 bases; nucleotides outside the gene matches: 5. CDR3 length: 13 residues. CDR3 region: CASSRGQNYEQYF. CDR3 sequence (DNA): TGTGCCAGCAGCCGGGGACAGAACTACGAGCAGTACTTC.

The chain has TRBV4-2 and TRBJ2-1; D call uncertain. Germline CDR1 LGHNA, CDR2 YNFKEQ. With 0 bases removed from V and 0 bases from J, the gap between germline ends came to 6 bases. The CDR3 loop spans 15 amino acids. In DNA form, the CDR3 reads TGTGCCAGCAGCCAAGAGGCGGCCTCCTACAATGAGCAGTTCTTC. Translating it yields CASSQEAASYNEQFF.

DNA for the CDR3: TGTGCCAGCAGTTTATTTAGCAATCAGCCCCAGCATTTT. Its translation is CASSLFSNQPQHF. The rearrangement links TRBV27 to TRBJ1-5; D not resolved. V lost 1 base, J lost 0 bases, and 1 base lay in between. This CDR3 has 13 amino acids. CDR1 is MNHEY and CDR2 is SMNVEV in the germline V gene (reference sequence).

This chain uses TRBV28 with TRBJ2-6; 7 bases are a match to TRBD1. V lost 8 bases to trimming and J lost 0 bases; unmatched junction nucleotides: 7. The CDR3 loop spans 16 amino acids. Germline-derived CDR1 and CDR2 are MDHEN and SYDVKM. Written as DNA, the CDR3 is TGTGCCAGCTCCCGGGACAGCACCTCTGGGGCCAACGTCCTGACTTTC. Translated, it gives CASSRDSTSGANVLTF.

V usage is TRBV28 and J usage is TRBJ2-1; 7 bases line up with TRBD1. After removal of 6 bases from V and 11 bases from J, the junction contained 16 bases not matched to a gene. The CDR3 length is 15 residues. Per germline, CDR1 MDHEN and CDR2 SYDVKM. The CDR3 DNA is TGTGCCAGCAGCCCCGCCGGGACAGTGGGTAGTAAGCAGTTCTTC. Translation gives CASSPAGTVGSKQFF.

The chain uses TRBV4-2 and TRBJ1-2, with 10 bases that match TRBD1. J lost 6 bases, V lost 0 bases, and 4 bases had no gene match. This CDR3 contains 15 residues. Germline loops: CDR1 LGHNA, CDR2 YNFKEQ. As DNA, the CDR3 is TGTGCCAGCAGCCAAGATAAGACAGGGGGCGATGGCTACACCTTC. Encoded protein: CASSQDKTGGDGYTF.

This chain uses TRBV5-4 with TRBJ2-5; a weak D match, TRBD2 (6 bases). The CDR3 sequence is 15 residues long. V was pared by 4 bases and J by 5 bases, with 18 bases between. In germline, CDR1 is SGHNT, CDR2 YYREEE (reference sequence). The DNA of the CDR3 is TGTGCCAGCAGCCACGGGGGTCAAGCGTCGGAGACCCAGTACTTC. It encodes CASSHGGQASETQYF.

The chain recombines TRBV27 with TRBJ2-3; the match to TRBD1 covers 7 bases. The V gene end was trimmed by 5 bases and the J gene end by 6 bases; junction bases not matched to a gene: 11. CDR1 and CDR2 (germline): MNHEY, SMNVEV (reference sequence). This CDR3 region has 15 residues. The DNA for the CDR3 is TGTGCCAGCAGTCCAGGAGTAACAGGGGCGGATACGCAGTATTTT. Translating it yields CASSPGVTGADTQYF.

The chain recombines TRBV28 with TRBJ1-2; 8 bases match TRBD1. With 7 bases clipped from V and 4 bases from J, the junction kept 5 bases outside the gene matches. From germline, CDR1 is MDHEN and CDR2 SYDVKM. The CDR3 contains 13 residues. CDR3 loop: CASKGQGRYGYTF. The DNA of the CDR3 is TGTGCCAGCAAAGGACAGGGCCGCTATGGCTACACCTTC.

The chain links TRBV28 to TRBJ2-7; D unclear. Germline V gives CDR1 MDHEN, CDR2 SYDVKM. The CDR3 has 15 amino acids. V lost 3 bases and J lost 3, with 15 bases in between. CDR3 in DNA: TGTGCCAGCAGTTTTTTGGGAACGATGAACTACGAGCAGTACTTC. This codes for CASSFLGTMNYEQYF.

This sequence joins TRBV3-1 (or the pseudogene TRBV3-2) and TRBJ2-3; D might be TRBD2 (5 bases). Deletions cut 4 bases from V and 4 bases from J, with 12 bases between. There are 14 residues in the CDR3. Germline CDR1 and CDR2: LGHDT and YNNKEL (reference sequence). The CDR3 loop reads CASSPDFVPDTQYF. CDR3 DNA sequence: TGTGCCAGCAGCCCGGACTTCGTCCCAGATACGCAGTATTTT.

This clone turned up a few times. The V and J genes are TRBV21-1 and TRBJ2-7. TRBV21-1 is described as a pseudogene. This CDR3 is built from 15 residues. The CDR3 sequence is CASSILRPTSYEQYF. The CDR3 DNA reads as TGTGCCAGCAGCATATTAAGACCGACCTCCTACGAGCAGTACTTC.

The chain links TRBV6-5 to TRBJ1-2; D call uncertain. This CDR3 has 13 residues. Germline CDR1 reads MNHEY; CDR2 reads SVGAGI. The ends were cut back, 4 bases at V and 3 bases at J, with 9 bases in the middle. The CDR3 spells CASSSRRDYGYTF. CDR3 sequence (DNA): TGTGCCAGCAGTTCCCGGAGAGACTATGGCTACACCTTC.

The V and J genes are TRBV5-6 and TRBJ1-3; 11 nucleotides match TRBD1. CDR1 is SGHDT, CDR2 YYEEEE, per germline. The V and J ends lost 0 bases and 2 bases, in that order; junction bases with no gene match: 4. The CDR3 has 17 residues. The CDR3 is CASSLAGQGATGNTIYF. CDR3 DNA sequence: TGTGCCAGCAGCTTGGCTGGACAGGGGGCTACTGGAAACACCATATATTTT. The full variable domain, with the rest looked up from reference TRBV5-6 and TRBJ1-3, is DAGVTQSPTHLIKTRGQQVTLRCSPKSGHDTVSWYQQALGQGPQFIFQYYEEEERQRGNFPDRFSGHQFPNYSSELNVNALLLGDSALYLCASSLAGQGATGNTIYFGEGSWLTVV.